This entry lists 11 T cell receptor beta chains sequenced from one sample in a study of shared clonotypes between healthy human individuals (dated by TCRdb to 2018 to 2020). To prepare the library, the immunoSEQ multiplex PCR assay was applied. TCRdb took over this immuneACCESS table, retaining in-frame rearrangements with V and J assigned. Such tables are incomplete; in checked studies, under half of the missing clones stem from an unresolved V gene, and the remainder is unexplained. Recorded for this sample are roughly 2.6 million clones; 85% to 95% of them occurred a single time. The top ten hold roughly 0.13% of the sample. The source material was naive CD4+ T cells sorted from blood. The cell subset or site tag for this specimen amounts to: CD45RA+ positively selected. These receptors originate from a man aged 18 to 35 in good health.

The rearrangement links TRBV2 to TRBJ1-6; 7 nucleotides match TRBD1. This CDR3 is built from 16 residues. The V segment lost 5 bases and the J segment 8 bases; nucleotides outside the gene matches: 12. Germline V gene sequence: CDR1 SNHLY, CDR2 FYNNEI. The CDR3 sequence: CASSQRQGSADSPLHF. The CDR3 coding sequence is TGTGCCAGCAGTCAGAGACAGGGATCGGCGGATTCACCCCTCCACTTT. The full variable domain, rest sourced from reference TRBV2 and TRBJ1-6, is EPEVTQTPSHQVTQMGQEVILRCVPISNHLYFYWYRQILGQKVEFLVSFYNNEISEKSEIFDDQFSVERPDGSNFTLKIRSTKLEDSAMYFCASSQRQGSADSPLHFGNGTRLTVT.

This clone has a single count. This sample includes further DNA sequences coding for the same CDR3. The V and J genes are TRBV6-1 and TRBJ2-7; D gene unclear. The V end lost 2 bases, the J end lost 3 bases, and 2 bases lay between the germline ends. Germline V gene sequence: CDR1 MNHNS, CDR2 SASEGT. The CDR3 is made up of 11 amino acids. The CDR3 sequence is CASSELYEQYF. In nucleotides, the CDR3 is TGTGCCAGCAGTGAACTCTACGAGCAGTACTTC.

The rearrangement uses TRBV7-2 and TRBJ2-3; TRBD2 matches at 11 bases. The CDR3 consists of 15 residues. After removal of 5 bases from V and 4 bases from J, the junction contained 5 bases not matched to a gene. Germline assignment: CDR1 SGHTA and CDR2 FQGNSA. CDR3 sequence (DNA): TGTGCCAGCAGCCGAACTAGCGGGAGACCAGATACGCAGTATTTT. Encoded protein: CASSRTSGRPDTQYF.

Turning to this clone: One end of the junction is discordant with germline, which a read error may explain. J is TRBJ1-2 and V is TRBV6-1; D remains unclear. CDR3 length: 11 amino acids. Germline loops: CDR1 MNHNS, CDR2 SASEGT. The CDR3 region is CASRDPDLTFF. CDR3 nucleotide sequence: TGTGCCAGCAGGGACCCCGATTTAACTTTCTTC.

The chain combines TRBV7-9 with TRBJ1-1, with 8 bases that match TRBD1. The V segment lost 5 bases and the J segment 2 bases; nucleotides outside the gene matches: 4. The CDR3 contains 14 residues. Germline V gene lookup returns CDR1 SEHNR and CDR2 FQNEAQ (reference sequence). For the CDR3, the DNA is TGTGCCAGCAGCCAGGGGGCAGTTAACACTGAAGCTTTCTTT. The encoded protein is CASSQGAVNTEAFF.

The CDR3: CASSPDENYGYTF. CDR3 coding DNA: TGTGCCAGCAGCCCGGACGAGAACTATGGCTACACCTTC. The chain couples TRBV5-4 to TRBJ1-2; D not certain. The CDR3 is 13 amino acids. The germline V gene encodes CDR1 SGHNT and CDR2 YYREEE (reference sequence). V was cut by 4 bases and J by 2 bases, with 9 bases left in between.

The V call is TRBV4-2, the J call TRBJ1-1; D uncertain. V was clipped by 0 bases and J by 0 bases, with 8 bases between them. The V gene's germline CDR1 is LGHNA and CDR2 YNFKEQ. The CDR3 is 15 amino acids. CDR3 coding DNA: TGTGCCAGCAGCCAAGAGCCGGGCATGAACACTGAAGCTTTCTTT. This translates into CASSQEPGMNTEAFF.

The chain recombines TRBV5-1 with TRBJ2-2; 9 nucleotides match TRBD1. V trimming: 4 bases; J trimming: 6 bases; junction bases outside the gene matches: 10. Germline values: CDR1 SGHRS, CDR2 YFSETQ. There are 16 residues in the CDR3. The CDR3, as DNA: TGCGCCAGCAGCCCCGAACAGGGGGCAGGTTCCGGGGAGCTGTTTTTT. Translation: CASSPEQGAGSGELFF.

The rearrangement links TRBV5-4 to TRBJ2-1, with 7 bases fitting TRBD2. From germline, CDR1 is SGHNT and CDR2 YYREEE (reference sequence). V trimming: 0 bases; J trimming: 8 bases; junction bases outside the gene matches: 8. The CDR3 is 15 amino acids. Here the CDR3 reads CASSLDPRGGYEQFF. The CDR3 DNA follows: TGTGCCAGCAGCTTGGATCCGCGGGGAGGGTATGAGCAGTTCTTC.

The chain is built from TRBV5-1 and TRBJ2-1; 8 positions agree with TRBD2. V shed 2 bases, J shed 7 bases, and the junction held 8 bases outside the gene matches. This CDR3 has 15 residues. The germline V gene has CDR1 SGHRS and CDR2 YFSETQ. Here the CDR3 reads CASSLRPGGGNEQFF. DNA of the CDR3: TGCGCCAGCAGCTTACGACCCGGCGGGGGGAATGAGCAGTTCTTC.

Concerning this clone: Germline and junction disagree at one end, which may indicate a read error. The rearrangement joins TRBV10-3 to TRBJ2-7; weak D call: TRBD1 (6 bases). The CDR3 contains 17 residues. In germline, CDR1 is ENHRY, CDR2 SYGVKD. Written as DNA, the CDR3 is TGTGCCATCAGTGAGAGTTGCGGAGGAATCGGACAGATTTTACGGTGCTTC. Translated: CAISESCGGIGQILRCF.